This T cell receptor beta chain was retrieved from a study of glioma-infiltrating T cells. Study-wide findings and caveats: Tissue and blood shared very few CDR3 sequences. Tissue-blood divergence was below expectation in non-neoplastic patients, above in gliomas.

This clonotype was counted only a few times. Its antigen remains unidentified. The CDR3 length is 15 residues. Looked up from germline, CDR1 is LGHNA and CDR2 is YNFKEQ. Trimming took off 1 base at V and 9 bases at J, with 16 bases between the two ends. The iRepertoire nested amplicon-rescue multiplex PCR amplified TCR alpha and beta CDR3s from RNA. For one-step reverse transcription and amplification, about 85-400 ng of tissue mRNA or PBMC total RNA was used. TCRdb used MiXCR to reprocess the multiplex PCR reads, holding one entry per CDR3 protein. The repertoire holds 85,000 to 110,000 distinct CDR3 sequences, with 25% to 30% as singletons.

The sequence was collected from a human donor with low-grade glioma or glioblastoma, undergoing nonglioma brain surgery, or in good health (not recorded which). The sample taken for sequencing was glioma tissue, nonneoplastic brain tissue, or PBMCs (not recorded which). The chain recombines TRBV4-2 with TRBJ2-1, with D possibly being TRBD1 (5 bases). The DNA for the CDR3 is TGTGCCAGCAGCCAAGGGGGCAGGGTGTTATCTGAGCAGTTCTTC. It is translated as CASSQGGRVLSEQFF.